Below are 17 T cell receptor beta chains sequenced from a single sample in a study of blood T cell repertoires in COVID-19 (dated by TCRdb to the early 2020s). Receptor amplification or capture employed the immunoSEQ multiplex PCR assay. TCRdb obtained this table from immuneACCESS and retained in-frame rearrangements with V and J assigned. These tables miss some clones; where compared with another copy, unresolved V genes account for less than half of the shortfall, and the remainder is unexplained. This sample is represented by approximately 200,000 clones; 75% to 90% of them were singletons. The ten most abundant clones make up approximately 3.5% of the sample. Sequencing used PBMCs or T cells enriched from blood (not recorded which). These receptors all stem from a woman younger than 30 in a cohort exposed to, infected with or recovered from COVID-19 (not recorded which).

The chain recombines TRBV7-9 with TRBJ2-2; 10 nucleotides match TRBD2. Trimming cost V 6 bases and J 4 bases; bases outside gene matches: 8. The germline CDR1 and CDR2 sequences are SEHNR and FQNEAQ (reference sequence). The CDR3 extends over 16 amino acids. CDR3 sequence reads: CASRSSGGATTGELFF. CDR3 sequence (DNA): TGTGCCAGCAGATCGAGCGGGGGGGCAACCACCGGGGAGCTGTTTTTT. Full variable domain (missing parts from reference TRBV7-9 and TRBJ2-2): DTGVSQNPRHKITKRGQNVTFRCDPISEHNRLYWYRQTLGQGPEFLTYFQNEAQLEKSRLLSDRFSAERPKGSFSTLEIQRTEQGDSAMYLCASRSSGGATTGELFFGEGSRLTVL.

The rearrangement joins TRBV18 to TRBJ2-7; D uncertain. From germline, CDR1 is KGHSH and CDR2 LQKENI. The CDR3 is 13 amino acids. Trimming took off 3 bases at V and 2 bases at J, with 8 bases between the two ends. CDR3 protein: CASSPQNTYEQYF. The CDR3 nucleotides are TGTGCCAGCTCACCGCAGAACACCTACGAGCAGTACTTC.

The gene calls are TRBV6-5 and TRBJ2-3; TRBD1 aligns across 8 bases. The CDR3 covers 14 residues. V lost 7 bases to trimming and J lost 2 bases; unmatched junction nucleotides: 5. Germline CDR1 MNHEY, CDR2 SVGAGI. The CDR3 bases are TGTGCCAGCACCAACAGGGGGGTCACAGATACGCAGTATTTT. This encodes CASTNRGVTDTQYF.

The chain links TRBV4-2 to TRBJ2-2; 8 positions match TRBD1. V was clipped by 4 bases and J by 0 bases; unmatched bases: 4. Germline values: CDR1 LGHNA, CDR2 YNFKEQ. The CDR3 is made up of 16 amino acids. The CDR3 loop reads CASSLETGANTGELFF. The CDR3 DNA sequence: TGTGCCAGCAGCCTCGAGACAGGGGCGAACACCGGGGAGCTGTTTTTT.

The rearrangement joins TRBV2 to TRBJ1-2; D remains ambiguous. CDR1 and CDR2 from the germline V gene are SNHLY and FYNNEI. The CDR3 is 15 amino acids. V was shortened by 7 bases and J by 2 bases, with 17 bases between the two germline ends. CDR3 DNA sequence: TGTGCCAGCATGGAGGGCCTCACGAAGAACTATGGCTACACCTTC. It specifies CASMEGLTKNYGYTF.

This clone was recorded a few times. The J gene is TRBJ2-7, the V gene TRBV10-3; D is possibly TRBD2 (5 bases). Trimming pared 4 bases from V and 3 bases from J, leaving 10 bases between. Germline V gene data show CDR1 as ENHRY and CDR2 as SYGVKD. The CDR3 covers 13 residues. The CDR3 reads CAISVSSIYEQYF. The CDR3 DNA is TGTGCCATCAGTGTTTCTAGCATCTACGAGCAGTACTTC.

V gene TRBV9 combines with J gene TRBJ1-4; weak D call: TRBD1 (5 bases). Germline V lookup: CDR1 SGDLS, CDR2 YYNGEE. V was shortened by 3 bases and J by 7 bases, with 16 bases between the two germline ends. The CDR3 covers 15 residues. The chain's CDR3 is CASSAGGPQREKLFF. The CDR3 nucleotides are TGTGCCAGCAGCGCCGGGGGTCCACAGCGTGAAAAACTGTTTTTT.

This clone has a handful of counts. The CDR3 is CASSSRGGLNTEAFF. In nucleotides, the CDR3 is TGTGCCAGCAGTAGCAGGGGAGGGTTGAACACTGAAGCTTTCTTT. The rearrangement links TRBV6-5 to TRBJ1-1, with D perhaps TRBD1 (6 bases). CDR3 length: 15 amino acids. Germline V gene sequence: CDR1 MNHEY, CDR2 SVGAGI. V was shortened by 5 bases and J by 0 bases, with 13 bases between the two germline ends.

The J gene is TRBJ2-2, the V gene TRBV7-3; perhaps TRBD1 as D (6 bases). This CDR3 has 13 amino acids. The V gene lost 6 bases and the J gene lost 5 bases, with 10 bases spanning the gap. CDR1 is SGHTA, CDR2 FQGTGA, per germline. CDR3 sequence (DNA): TGTGCCAGCAGTCGTACAGGGACCGGGGAGCTGTTTTTT. This translates into CASSRTGTGELFF.

This clone was seen only once. V usage is TRBV9 and J usage is TRBJ1-2; 9 positions agree with TRBD1. The CDR3 is made up of 16 amino acids. Trimming took 1 base from V and 1 from J; bases not matched to a gene: 5. Germline V gene data show CDR1 as SGDLS and CDR2 as YYNGEE. CDR3 sequence: CASSVPRTGDNYGYTF. As DNA, the CDR3 is TGTGCCAGCAGCGTACCCAGGACAGGGGATAACTATGGCTACACCTTC.

The J gene is TRBJ1-2, the V gene TRBV30; D remains ambiguous. The germline gives CDR1 GTSNPN, CDR2 SVGIG (reference sequence). V dropped 0 bases and J dropped 4 bases, with 6 bases sitting between them. The CDR3 is made up of 12 amino acids. The DNA of the CDR3 is TGTGCCTGGAGTGTACCCGGCTATGGCTACACCTTC. Protein sequence: CAWSVPGYGYTF.

The rearrangement joins TRBV27 to TRBJ1-3; no reliable D call. V lost 6 bases and J lost 9, with 21 bases in between. Germline-derived CDR1 and CDR2 are MNHEY and SMNVEV (reference sequence). The CDR3 loop spans 15 amino acids. The CDR3 spells CASSPYATTGSTIYF. The CDR3 bases are TGTGCCAGCAGCCCTTACGCGACTACTGGGAGCACCATATATTTT.

This clone was counted between two and nine times. The V and J genes are TRBV9 and TRBJ2-7; D might be TRBD1 (6 bases). V lost 3 bases and J 6 bases, leaving 16 bases between the germline ends. Per germline, CDR1 SGDLS and CDR2 YYNGEE. The CDR3 is made up of 14 amino acids. CDR3 residues: CASSGGTWGFEQYF. CDR3 coding DNA: TGTGCCAGCAGCGGAGGGACATGGGGTTTCGAGCAGTACTTC.

The V and J genes are TRBV4-1 and TRBJ2-7, with D unresolved. This CDR3 is built from 18 residues. Trimming cost V 0 bases and J 3 bases, with 21 bases left between them. The germline V gene encodes CDR1 MGHRA and CDR2 YSYEKL. CDR3 sequence: CASSQEQYVEPALYEQYF. DNA for the CDR3: TGCGCCAGCAGCCAAGAACAGTATGTCGAGCCGGCCCTCTACGAGCAGTACTTC.

The chain joins TRBV19 to TRBJ1-3; no clear D. From germline, CDR1 is LNHDA and CDR2 SQIVND (reference sequence). The CDR3 sequence is 12 residues long. Trimming shortened V by 9 bases and J by 4 bases, and 10 bases separated the two germline ends. CDR3 coding DNA: TGTGCCAGCTCCCCTATGGGAAACACCATATATTTT. Its translation is CASSPMGNTIYF.

The sample holds many counts of this clone. V is TRBV19 and J is TRBJ1-4, with D perhaps matching TRBD1 (6 bases). Deletions cut 8 bases from V and 7 bases from J, with 14 bases between. The germline V gene has CDR1 LNHDA and CDR2 SQIVND (reference sequence). The CDR3 consists of 13 residues. The CDR3 DNA sequence: TGTGCCAGTTCCGACAGGAAAACTGAAAAACTGTTTTTT. Residues: CASSDRKTEKLFF.

This chain connects TRBV7-8 to TRBJ1-3, with D possibly TRBD1 on 6 matching bases. The V gene's germline CDR1 is SGHVS and CDR2 FQNEAQ. V was cut by 3 bases and J by 0 bases, with 12 bases left in between. This CDR3 is built from 16 residues. CDR3: CASSFRDTLSGNTIYF. The CDR3 coding sequence is TGTGCCAGCAGCTTCCGGGACACACTCTCTGGAAACACCATATATTTT.